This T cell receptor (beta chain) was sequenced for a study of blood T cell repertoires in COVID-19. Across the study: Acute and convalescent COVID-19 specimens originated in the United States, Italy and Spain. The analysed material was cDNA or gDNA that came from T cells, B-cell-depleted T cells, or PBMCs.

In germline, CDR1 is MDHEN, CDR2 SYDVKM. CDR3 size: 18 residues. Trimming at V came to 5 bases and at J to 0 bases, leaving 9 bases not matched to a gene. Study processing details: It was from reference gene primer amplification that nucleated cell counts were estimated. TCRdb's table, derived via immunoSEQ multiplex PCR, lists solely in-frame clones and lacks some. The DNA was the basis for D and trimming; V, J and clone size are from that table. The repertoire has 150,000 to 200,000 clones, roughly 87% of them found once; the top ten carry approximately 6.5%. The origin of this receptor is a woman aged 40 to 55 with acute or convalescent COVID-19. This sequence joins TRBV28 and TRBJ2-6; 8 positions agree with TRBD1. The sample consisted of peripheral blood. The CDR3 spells CASSKTGVLISGANVLTF. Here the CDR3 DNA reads TGTGCCAGCAGTAAGACAGGGGTCCTCATCTCTGGGGCCAACGTCCTGACTTTC.